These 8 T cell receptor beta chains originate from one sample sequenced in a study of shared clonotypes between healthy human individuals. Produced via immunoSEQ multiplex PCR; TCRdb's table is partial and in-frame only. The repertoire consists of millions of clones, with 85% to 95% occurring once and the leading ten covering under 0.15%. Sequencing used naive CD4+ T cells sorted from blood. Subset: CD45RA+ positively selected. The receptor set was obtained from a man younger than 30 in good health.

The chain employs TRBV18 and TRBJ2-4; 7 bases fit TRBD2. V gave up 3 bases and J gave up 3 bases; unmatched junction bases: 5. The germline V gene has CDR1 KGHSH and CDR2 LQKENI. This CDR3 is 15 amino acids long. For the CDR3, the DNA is TGTGCCAGCTCACCCAGCGGGGTTGACAAAAACATTCAGTACTTC. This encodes CASSPSGVDKNIQYF.

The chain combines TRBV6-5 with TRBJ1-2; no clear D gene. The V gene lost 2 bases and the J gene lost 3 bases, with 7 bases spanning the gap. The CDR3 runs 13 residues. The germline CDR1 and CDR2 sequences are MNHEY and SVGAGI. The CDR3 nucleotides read TGTGCCAGCAGTTACGAGGCGGACTATGGCTACACCTTC. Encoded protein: CASSYEADYGYTF.

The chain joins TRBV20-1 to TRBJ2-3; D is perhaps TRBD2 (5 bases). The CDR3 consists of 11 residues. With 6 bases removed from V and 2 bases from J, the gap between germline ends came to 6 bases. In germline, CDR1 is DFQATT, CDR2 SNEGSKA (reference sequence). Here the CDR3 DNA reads TGCAGTGCCGGGAACACAGATACGCAGTATTTT. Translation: CSAGNTDTQYF.

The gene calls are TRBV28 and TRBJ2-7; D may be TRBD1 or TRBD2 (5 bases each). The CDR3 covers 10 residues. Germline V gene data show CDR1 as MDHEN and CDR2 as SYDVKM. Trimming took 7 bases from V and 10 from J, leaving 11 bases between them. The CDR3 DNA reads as TGTGCCAGCAACGGGGCCCCCCAGTACTTC. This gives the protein CASNGAPQYF.

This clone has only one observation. The CDR3 region has the DNA TGCGCCAGCAGCGGAAGGTACAATGAGCAGTTCTTC. It codes for CASSGRYNEQFF. The V gene is TRBV5-1, the J gene TRBJ2-1; D is unresolved. The CDR3 covers 12 residues. Trimming removed 4 bases at V and 4 bases at J, with 6 bases between. Germline V gene data show CDR1 as SGHRS and CDR2 as YFSETQ.

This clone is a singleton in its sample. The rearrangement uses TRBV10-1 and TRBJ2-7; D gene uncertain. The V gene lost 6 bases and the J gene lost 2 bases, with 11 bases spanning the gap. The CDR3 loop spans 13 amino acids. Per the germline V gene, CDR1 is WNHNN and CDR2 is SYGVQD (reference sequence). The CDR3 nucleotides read TGCGCCAGCAGCCGTACCTCCACCTACGAGCAGTACTTC. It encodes CASSRTSTYEQYF.

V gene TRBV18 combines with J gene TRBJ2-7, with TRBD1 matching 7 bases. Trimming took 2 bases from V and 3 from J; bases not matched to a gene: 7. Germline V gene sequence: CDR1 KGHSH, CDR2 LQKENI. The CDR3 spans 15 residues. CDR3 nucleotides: TGTGCCAGCTCACCATCGAGACAGGGCCACTACGAGCAGTACTTC. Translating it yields CASSPSRQGHYEQYF.

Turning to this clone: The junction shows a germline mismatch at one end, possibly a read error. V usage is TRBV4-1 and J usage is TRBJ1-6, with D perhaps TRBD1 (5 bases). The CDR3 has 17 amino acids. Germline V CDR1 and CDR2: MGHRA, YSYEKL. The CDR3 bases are TGCGCCAGCAGTCAAGGGCCAGGGAGCTCCTATAATTCACCCCTCCACTTT. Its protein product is CASSQGPGSSYNSPLHF.